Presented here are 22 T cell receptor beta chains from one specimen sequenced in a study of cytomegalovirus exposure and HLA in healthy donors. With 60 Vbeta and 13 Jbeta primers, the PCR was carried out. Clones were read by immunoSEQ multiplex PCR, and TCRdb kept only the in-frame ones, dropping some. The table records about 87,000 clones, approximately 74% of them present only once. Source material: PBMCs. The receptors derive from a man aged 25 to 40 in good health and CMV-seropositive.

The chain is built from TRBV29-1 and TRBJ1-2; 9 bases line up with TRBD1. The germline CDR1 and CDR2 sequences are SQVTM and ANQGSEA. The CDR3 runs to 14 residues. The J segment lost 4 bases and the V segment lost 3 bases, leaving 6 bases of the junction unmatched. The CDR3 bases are TGCAGCGTTGATGTAACAGGGGGCGGCTATGGCTACACCTTC. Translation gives CSVDVTGGGYGYTF.

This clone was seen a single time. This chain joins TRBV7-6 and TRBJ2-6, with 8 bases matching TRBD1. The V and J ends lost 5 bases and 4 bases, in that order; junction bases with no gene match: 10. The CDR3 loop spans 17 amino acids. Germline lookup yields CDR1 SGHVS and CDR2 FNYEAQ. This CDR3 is CASSPTTGGSGANVLTF. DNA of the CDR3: TGTGCCAGCAGCCCAACCACAGGGGGGTCAGGGGCCAACGTCCTGACTTTC.

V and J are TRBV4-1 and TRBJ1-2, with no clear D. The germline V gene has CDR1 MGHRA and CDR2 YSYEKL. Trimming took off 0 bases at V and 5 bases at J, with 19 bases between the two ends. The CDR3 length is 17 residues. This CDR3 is CASSQDLNSLTYYGYTF. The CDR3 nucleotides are TGCGCCAGCAGCCAAGATCTAAACAGCCTCACTTATTATGGCTACACCTTC.

The CDR3 DNA reads as TGTGCCAGCAGCTTAGCGCTCGGGGGGACCCATGGCTACACCTTC. Its translation is CASSLALGGTHGYTF. The chain employs TRBV7-2 and TRBJ1-2; TRBD1 is a possible D gene (5 bases). This CDR3 comprises 15 residues. CDR1 and CDR2 (germline): SGHTA, FQGNSA. Trimming took off 0 bases at V and 6 bases at J, with 14 bases between the two ends.

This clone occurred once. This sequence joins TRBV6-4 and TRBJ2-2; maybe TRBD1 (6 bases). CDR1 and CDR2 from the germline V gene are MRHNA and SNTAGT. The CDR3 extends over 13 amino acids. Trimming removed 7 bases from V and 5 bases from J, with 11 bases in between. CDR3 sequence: CASKPQGTGELFF. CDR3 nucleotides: TGTGCCAGCAAACCTCAGGGGACCGGGGAGCTGTTTTTT.

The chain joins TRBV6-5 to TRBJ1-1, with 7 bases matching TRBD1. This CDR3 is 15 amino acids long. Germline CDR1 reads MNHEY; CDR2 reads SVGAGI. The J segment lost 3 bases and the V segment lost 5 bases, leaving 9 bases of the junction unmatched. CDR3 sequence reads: CASSLQTGKDTEAFF. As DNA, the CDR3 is TGTGCCAGCAGTCTTCAGACAGGGAAGGACACTGAAGCTTTCTTT.

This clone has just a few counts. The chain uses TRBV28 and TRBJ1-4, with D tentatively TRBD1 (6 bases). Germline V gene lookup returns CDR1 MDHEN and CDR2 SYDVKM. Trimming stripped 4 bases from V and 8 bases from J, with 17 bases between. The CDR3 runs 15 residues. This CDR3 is CASSSPRGGAEKLFF. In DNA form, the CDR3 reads TGTGCCAGCAGTTCCCCGAGAGGGGGAGCGGAAAAACTGTTTTTT. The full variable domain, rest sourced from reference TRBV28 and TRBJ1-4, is DVKVTQSSRYLVKRTGEKVFLECVQDMDHENMFWYRQDPGLGLRLIYFSYDVKMKEKGDIPEGYSVSREKKERFSLILESASTNQTSMYLCASSSPRGGAEKLFFGSGTQLSVL.

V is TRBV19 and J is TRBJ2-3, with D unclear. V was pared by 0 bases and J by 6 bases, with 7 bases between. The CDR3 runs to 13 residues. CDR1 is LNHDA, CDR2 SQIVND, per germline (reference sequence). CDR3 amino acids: CASSIERADTQYF. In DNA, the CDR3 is TGTGCCAGTAGTATAGAGCGAGCCGATACGCAGTATTTT.

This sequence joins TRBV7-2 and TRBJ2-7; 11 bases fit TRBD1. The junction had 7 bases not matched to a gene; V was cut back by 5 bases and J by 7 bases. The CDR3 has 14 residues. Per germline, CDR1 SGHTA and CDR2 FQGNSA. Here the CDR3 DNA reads TGTGCCAGCAGCCCCGGACAGGGGGCTCGAGAGCAGTACTTC. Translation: CASSPGQGAREQYF.

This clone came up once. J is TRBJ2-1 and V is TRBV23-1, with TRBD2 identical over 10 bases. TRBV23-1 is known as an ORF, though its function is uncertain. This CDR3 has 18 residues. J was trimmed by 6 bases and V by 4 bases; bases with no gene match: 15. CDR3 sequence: CASSPKIGMSGRANEQFF. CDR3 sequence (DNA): TGCGCCAGCAGTCCCAAAATAGGTATGAGCGGGAGGGCCAATGAGCAGTTCTTC.

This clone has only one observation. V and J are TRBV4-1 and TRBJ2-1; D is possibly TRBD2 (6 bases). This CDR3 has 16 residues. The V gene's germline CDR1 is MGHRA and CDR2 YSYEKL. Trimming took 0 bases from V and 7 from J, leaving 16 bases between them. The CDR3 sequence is CASSQDTRGFANEQFF. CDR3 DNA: TGCGCCAGCAGCCAAGATACCCGGGGGTTTGCTAATGAGCAGTTCTTC.

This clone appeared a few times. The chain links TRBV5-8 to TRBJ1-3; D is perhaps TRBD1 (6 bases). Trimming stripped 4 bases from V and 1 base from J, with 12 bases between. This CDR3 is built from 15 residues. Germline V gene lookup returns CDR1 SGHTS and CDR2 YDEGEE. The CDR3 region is CASSPTGFSGNTIYF. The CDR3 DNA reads TGTGCCAGCAGCCCAACAGGGTTTTCTGGAAACACCATATATTTT.

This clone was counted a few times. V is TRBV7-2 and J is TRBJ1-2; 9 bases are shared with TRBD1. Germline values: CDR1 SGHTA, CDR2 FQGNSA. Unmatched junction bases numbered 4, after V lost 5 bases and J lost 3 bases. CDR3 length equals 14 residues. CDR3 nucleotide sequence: TGTGCCAGCAGCCATCGACAGGGGGACTATGGCTACACCTTC. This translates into CASSHRQGDYGYTF.

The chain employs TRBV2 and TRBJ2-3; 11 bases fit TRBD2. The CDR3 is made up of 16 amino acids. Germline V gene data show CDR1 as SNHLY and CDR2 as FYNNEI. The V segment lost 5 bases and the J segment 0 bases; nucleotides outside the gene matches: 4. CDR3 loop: CASSLRLAGSTDTQYF. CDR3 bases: TGTGCCAGCAGTCTTCGACTAGCGGGGAGCACAGATACGCAGTATTTT.

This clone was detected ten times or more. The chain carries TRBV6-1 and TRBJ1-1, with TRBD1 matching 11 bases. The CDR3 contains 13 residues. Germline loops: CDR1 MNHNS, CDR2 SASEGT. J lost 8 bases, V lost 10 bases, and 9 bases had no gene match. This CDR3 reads CAISRDRGREAFF. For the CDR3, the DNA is TGTGCCATCTCTCGGGACAGGGGGAGGGAAGCTTTCTTT.

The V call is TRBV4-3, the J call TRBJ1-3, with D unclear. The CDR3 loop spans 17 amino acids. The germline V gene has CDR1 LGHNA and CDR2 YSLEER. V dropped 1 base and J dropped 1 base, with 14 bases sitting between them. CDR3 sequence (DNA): TGCGCCAGCAGCCAAGCTTTGTCGAGGCAGTCTGGAAACACCATATATTTT. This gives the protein CASSQALSRQSGNTIYF.

The CDR3 here is CASSPGGAKAGELFF. In DNA form, the CDR3 reads TGTGCCAGCAGCCCCGGGGGGGCAAAGGCCGGGGAGCTGTTTTTT. The rearrangement links TRBV5-6 to TRBJ2-2; 8 bases agree with TRBD2. V lost 4 bases, J lost 6 bases, and 8 bases stayed unmatched. The CDR3 is 15 residues long. Germline assignment: CDR1 SGHDT and CDR2 YYEEEE.

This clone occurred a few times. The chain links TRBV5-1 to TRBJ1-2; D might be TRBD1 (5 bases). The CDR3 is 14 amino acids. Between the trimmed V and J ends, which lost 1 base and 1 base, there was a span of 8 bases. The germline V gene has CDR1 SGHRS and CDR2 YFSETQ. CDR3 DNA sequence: TGCGCCAGCAGCTTGAGCCAGGGTAACTATGGCTACACCTTC. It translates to CASSLSQGNYGYTF.

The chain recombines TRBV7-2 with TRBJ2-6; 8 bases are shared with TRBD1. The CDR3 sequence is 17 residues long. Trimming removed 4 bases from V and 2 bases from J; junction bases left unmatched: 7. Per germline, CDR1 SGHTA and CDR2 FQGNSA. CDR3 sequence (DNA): TGTGCCAGCAGCTCCCAGGGGGCCTCAGCTGGGGCCAACGTCCTGACTTTC. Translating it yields CASSSQGASAGANVLTF.

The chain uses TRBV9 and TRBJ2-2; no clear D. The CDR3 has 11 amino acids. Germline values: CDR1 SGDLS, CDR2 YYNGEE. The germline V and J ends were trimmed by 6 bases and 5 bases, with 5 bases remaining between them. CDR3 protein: CASTSTGELFF. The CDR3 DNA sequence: TGTGCCAGCACCTCGACCGGGGAGCTGTTTTTT.

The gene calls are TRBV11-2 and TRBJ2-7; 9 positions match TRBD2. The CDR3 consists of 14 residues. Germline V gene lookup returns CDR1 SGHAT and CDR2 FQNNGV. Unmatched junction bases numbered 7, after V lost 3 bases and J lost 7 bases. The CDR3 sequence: CASSFRLAAGEQYF. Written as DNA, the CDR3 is TGTGCCAGCAGCTTTAGACTAGCGGCAGGGGAGCAGTACTTC.

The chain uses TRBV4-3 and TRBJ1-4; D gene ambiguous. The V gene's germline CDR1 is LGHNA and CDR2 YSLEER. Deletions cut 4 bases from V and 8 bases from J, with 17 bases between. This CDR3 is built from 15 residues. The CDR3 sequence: CASSPGEGLMEKLFF. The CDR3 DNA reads TGCGCCAGCAGCCCCGGGGAAGGACTGATGGAAAAACTGTTTTTT.